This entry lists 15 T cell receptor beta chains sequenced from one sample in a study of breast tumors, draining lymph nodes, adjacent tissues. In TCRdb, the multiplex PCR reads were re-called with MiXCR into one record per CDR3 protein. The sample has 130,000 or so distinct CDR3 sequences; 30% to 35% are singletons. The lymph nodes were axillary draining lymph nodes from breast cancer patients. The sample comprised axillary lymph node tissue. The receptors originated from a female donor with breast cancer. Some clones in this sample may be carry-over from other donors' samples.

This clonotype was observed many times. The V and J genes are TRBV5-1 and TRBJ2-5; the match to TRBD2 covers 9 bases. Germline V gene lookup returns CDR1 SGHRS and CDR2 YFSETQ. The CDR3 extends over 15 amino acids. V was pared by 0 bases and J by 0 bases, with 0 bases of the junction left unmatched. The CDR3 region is CASSLASGDQETQYF. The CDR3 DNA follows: TGCGCCAGCAGCTTGGCTAGCGGGGACCAAGAGACCCAGTACTTC.

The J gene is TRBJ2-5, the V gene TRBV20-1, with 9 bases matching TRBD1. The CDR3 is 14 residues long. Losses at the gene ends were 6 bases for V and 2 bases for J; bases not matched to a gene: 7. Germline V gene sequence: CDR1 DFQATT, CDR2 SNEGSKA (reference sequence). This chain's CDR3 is CSAPTGGEQETQYF. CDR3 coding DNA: TGCAGTGCGCCGACAGGGGGGGAACAAGAGACCCAGTACTTC.

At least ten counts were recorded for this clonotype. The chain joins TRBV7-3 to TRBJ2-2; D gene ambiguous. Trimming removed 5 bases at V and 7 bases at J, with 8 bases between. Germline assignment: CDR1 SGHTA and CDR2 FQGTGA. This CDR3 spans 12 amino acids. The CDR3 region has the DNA TGTGCCAGCAGCCCTCCCGACGGGGAGCTGTTTTTT. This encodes CASSPPDGELFF.

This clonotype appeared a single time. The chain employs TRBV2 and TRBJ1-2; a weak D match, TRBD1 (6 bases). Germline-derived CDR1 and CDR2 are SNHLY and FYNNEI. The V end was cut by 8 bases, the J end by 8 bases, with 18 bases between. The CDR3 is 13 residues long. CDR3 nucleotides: TGTGCCAGCGGTCAAGATAACAGGGCAGGCTACACCTTC. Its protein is CASGQDNRAGYTF. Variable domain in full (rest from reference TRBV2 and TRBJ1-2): EPEVTQTPSHQVTQMGQEVILRCVPISNHLYFYWYRQILGQKVEFLVSFYNNEISEKSEIFDDQFSVERPDGSNFTLKIRSTKLEDSAMYFCASGQDNRAGYTFGSGTRLTVV.

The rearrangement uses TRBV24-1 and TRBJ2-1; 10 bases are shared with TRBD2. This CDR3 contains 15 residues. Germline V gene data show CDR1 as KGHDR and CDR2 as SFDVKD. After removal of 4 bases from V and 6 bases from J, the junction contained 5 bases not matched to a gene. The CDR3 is CATSDSSGSGNEQFF. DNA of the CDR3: TGTGCCACCAGTGACTCTAGCGGGAGCGGCAATGAGCAGTTCTTC.

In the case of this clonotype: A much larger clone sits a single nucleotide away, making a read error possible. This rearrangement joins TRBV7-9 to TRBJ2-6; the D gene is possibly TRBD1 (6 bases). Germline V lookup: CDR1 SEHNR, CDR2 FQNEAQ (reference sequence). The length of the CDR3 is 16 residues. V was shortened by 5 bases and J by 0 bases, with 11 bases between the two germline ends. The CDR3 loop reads CASSQETGSGANVLTF. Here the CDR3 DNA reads TGTGCCAGCAGCCAAGAGACAGGCTCTGGGGCCAACGTCCTGACTTTC.

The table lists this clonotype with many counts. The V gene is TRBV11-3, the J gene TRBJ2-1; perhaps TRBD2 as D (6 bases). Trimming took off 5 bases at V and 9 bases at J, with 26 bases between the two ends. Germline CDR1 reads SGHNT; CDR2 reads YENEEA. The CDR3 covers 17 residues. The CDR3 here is CASSTRGGSRLDGEQFF. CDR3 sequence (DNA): TGTGCCAGCAGCACCCGGGGAGGAAGTAGACTTGATGGTGAGCAGTTCTTC.

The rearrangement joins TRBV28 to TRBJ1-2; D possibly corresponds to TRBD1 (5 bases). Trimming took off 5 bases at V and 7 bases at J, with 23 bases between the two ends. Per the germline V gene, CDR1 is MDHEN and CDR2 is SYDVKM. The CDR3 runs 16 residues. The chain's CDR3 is CASSALGRETVGGYTF. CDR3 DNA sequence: TGTGCCAGCAGTGCGCTGGGACGGGAGACTGTCGGTGGCTACACCTTC.

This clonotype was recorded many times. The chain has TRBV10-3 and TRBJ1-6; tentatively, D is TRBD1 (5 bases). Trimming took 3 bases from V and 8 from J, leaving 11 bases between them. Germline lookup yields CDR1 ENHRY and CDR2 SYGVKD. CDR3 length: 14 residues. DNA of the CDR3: TGTGCCATCAGTGATGGTTTGGGGGATTCACCCCTCCACTTT. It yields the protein CAISDGLGDSPLHF.

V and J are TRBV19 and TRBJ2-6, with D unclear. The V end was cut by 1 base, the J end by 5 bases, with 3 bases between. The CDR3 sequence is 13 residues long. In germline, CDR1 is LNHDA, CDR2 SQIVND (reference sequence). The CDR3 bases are TGTGCCAGTAGTATAGGCAGGGCCAACGTCCTGACTTTC. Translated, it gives CASSIGRANVLTF. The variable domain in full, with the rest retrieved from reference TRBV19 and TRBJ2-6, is DGGITQSPKYLFRKEGQNVTLSCEQNLNHDAMYWYRQDPGQGLRLIYYSQIVNDFQKGDIAEGYSVSREKKESFPLTVTSAQKNPTAFYLCASSIGRANVLTFGAGSRLTVL.

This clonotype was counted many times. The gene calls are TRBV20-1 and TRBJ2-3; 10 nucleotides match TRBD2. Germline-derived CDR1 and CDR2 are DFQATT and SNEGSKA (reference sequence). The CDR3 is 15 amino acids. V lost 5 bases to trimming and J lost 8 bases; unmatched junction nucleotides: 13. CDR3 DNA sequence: TGCAGTGCTCCTAGCGGGGGTTCTCTTTCAGGTACGCAGTATTTT. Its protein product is CSAPSGGSLSGTQYF.

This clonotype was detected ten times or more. The CDR3 here is CASGLTAGLASDTQYF. CDR3 DNA sequence: TGTGCTAGTGGTCTAACAGCGGGACTAGCGTCAGATACGCAGTATTTT. The chain employs TRBV12-5 and TRBJ2-3; 10 bases line up with TRBD2. There are 16 residues in the CDR3. V lost 5 bases and J lost 4; bases outside the gene matches: 9. Germline V lookup: CDR1 LGHNT, CDR2 FRNRAP.

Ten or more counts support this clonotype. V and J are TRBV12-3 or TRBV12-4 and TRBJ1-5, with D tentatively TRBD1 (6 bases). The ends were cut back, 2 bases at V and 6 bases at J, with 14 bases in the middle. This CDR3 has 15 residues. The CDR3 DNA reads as TGTGCCAGCAGTTTAATGTGGGGGGCAGGTCAGCCCCAGCATTTT. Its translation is CASSLMWGAGQPQHF.

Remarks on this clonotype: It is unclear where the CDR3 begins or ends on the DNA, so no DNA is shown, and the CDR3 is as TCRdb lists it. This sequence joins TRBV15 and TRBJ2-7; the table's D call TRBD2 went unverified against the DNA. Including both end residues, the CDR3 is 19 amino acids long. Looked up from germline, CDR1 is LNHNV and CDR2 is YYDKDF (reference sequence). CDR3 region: CATSRLCASSIGPAREQYF.

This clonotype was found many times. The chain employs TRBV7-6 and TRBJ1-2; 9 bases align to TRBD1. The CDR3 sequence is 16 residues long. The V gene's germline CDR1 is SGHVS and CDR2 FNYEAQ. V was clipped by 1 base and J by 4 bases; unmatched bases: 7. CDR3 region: CASSLGGDRDAYGYTF. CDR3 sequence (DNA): TGTGCCAGCAGCTTAGGCGGGGACAGGGACGCCTATGGCTACACCTTC.